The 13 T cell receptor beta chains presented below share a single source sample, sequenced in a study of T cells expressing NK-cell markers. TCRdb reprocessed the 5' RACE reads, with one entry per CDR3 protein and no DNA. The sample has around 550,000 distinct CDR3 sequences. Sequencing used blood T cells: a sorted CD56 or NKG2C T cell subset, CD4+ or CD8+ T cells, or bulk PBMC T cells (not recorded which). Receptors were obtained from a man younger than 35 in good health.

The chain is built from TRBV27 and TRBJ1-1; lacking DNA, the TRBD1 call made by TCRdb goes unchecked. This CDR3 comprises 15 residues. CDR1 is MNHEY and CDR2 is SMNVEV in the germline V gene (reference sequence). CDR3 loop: CASSPWTGAKAEAFF.

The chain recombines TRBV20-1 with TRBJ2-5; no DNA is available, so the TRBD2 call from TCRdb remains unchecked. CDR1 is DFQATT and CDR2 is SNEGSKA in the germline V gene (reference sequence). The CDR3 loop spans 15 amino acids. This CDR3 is CSARPGTSGSETQYF.

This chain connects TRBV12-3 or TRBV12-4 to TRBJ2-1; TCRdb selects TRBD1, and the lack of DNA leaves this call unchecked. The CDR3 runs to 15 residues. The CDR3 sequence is CASSFSRGRVREQFF.

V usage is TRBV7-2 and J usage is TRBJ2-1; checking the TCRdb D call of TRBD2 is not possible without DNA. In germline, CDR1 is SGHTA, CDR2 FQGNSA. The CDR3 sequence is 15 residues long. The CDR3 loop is CASSLPGTPANEQFF.

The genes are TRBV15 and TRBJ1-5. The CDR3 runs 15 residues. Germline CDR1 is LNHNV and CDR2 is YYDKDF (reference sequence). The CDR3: CATSMIRASGQPQHF.

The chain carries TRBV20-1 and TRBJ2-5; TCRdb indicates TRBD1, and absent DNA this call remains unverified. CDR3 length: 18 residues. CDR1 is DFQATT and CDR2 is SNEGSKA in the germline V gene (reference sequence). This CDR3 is CSARAQDTPEGTQETQYF.

CDR3 sequence reads: CSASSLAGDKDTQYF. This sequence joins TRBV20-1 and TRBJ2-3; the TRBD2 assignment by TCRdb is unverifiable without DNA. Germline CDR1 and CDR2: DFQATT and SNEGSKA (reference sequence). The CDR3 totals 15 residues.

CDR3 sequence: CASSYLTSPTDTQYF. The rearrangement links TRBV6-2 or TRBV6-3 to TRBJ2-3. The CDR3 spans 15 residues. Germline V gene lookup returns CDR1 MNHEY and CDR2 SVGEGT.

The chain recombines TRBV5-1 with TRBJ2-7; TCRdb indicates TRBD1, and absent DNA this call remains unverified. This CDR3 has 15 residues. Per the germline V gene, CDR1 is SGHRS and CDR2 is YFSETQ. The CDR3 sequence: CASSHTGIGSYEQYF.

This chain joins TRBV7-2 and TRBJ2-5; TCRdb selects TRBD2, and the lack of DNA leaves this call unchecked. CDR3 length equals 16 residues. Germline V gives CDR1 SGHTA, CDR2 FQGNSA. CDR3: CASSHQLAGPGETQYF. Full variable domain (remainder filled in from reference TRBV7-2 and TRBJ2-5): GAGVSQSPSNKVTEKGKDVELRCDPISGHTALYWYRQSLGQGLEFLIYFQGNSAPDKSGLPSDRFSAERTGGSVSTLTIQRTQQEDSAVYLCASSHQLAGPGETQYFGPGTRLLVL.

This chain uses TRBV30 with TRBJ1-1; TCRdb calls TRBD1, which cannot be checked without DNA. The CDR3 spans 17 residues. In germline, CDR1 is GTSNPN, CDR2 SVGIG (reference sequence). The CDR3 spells CAWIYRPGQLSGAEAFF.

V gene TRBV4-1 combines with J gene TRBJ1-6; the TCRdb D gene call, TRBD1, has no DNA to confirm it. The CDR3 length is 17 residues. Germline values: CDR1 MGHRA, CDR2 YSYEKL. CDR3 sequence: CASSQVGREKYNSPLHF.

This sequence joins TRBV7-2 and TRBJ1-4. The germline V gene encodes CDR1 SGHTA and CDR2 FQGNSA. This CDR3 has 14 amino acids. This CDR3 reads CASSRGGTNEKLFF.